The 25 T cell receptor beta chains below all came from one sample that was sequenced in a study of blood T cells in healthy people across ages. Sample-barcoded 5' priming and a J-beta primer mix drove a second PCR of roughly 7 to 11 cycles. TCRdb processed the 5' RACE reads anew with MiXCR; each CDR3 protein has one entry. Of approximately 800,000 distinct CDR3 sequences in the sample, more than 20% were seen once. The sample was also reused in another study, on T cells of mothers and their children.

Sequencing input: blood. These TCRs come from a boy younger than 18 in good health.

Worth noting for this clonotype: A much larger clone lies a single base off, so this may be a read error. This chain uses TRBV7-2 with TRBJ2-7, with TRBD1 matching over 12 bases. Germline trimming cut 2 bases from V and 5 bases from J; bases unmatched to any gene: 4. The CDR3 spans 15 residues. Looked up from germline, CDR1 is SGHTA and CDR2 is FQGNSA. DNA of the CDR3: TGTGCCAGCAGCTTATCCGGGACAGGGGGCCACGAGCAGTACTTC. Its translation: CASSLSGTGGHEQYF.

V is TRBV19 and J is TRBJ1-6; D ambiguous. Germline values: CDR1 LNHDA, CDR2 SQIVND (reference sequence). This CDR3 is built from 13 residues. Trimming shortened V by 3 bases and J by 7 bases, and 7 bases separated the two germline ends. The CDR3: CASSIYRNSPLHF. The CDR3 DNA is TGTGCCAGTAGTATCTATAGAAATTCACCCCTCCACTTT.

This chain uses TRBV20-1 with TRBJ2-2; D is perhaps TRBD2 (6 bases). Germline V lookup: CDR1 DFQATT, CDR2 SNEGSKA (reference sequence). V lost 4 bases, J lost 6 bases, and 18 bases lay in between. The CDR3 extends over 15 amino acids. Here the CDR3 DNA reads TGCAGTGCTAACGCGGGGCAGGGTCTCGCCGGGGAGCTGTTTTTT. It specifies CSANAGQGLAGELFF.

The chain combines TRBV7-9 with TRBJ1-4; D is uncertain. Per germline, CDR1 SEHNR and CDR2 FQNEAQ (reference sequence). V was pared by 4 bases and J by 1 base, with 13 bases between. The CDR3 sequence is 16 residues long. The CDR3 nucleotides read TGTGCCAGCAGCTCTCACTCCTCGGGAACTAATGAAAAACTGTTTTTT. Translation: CASSSHSSGTNEKLFF.

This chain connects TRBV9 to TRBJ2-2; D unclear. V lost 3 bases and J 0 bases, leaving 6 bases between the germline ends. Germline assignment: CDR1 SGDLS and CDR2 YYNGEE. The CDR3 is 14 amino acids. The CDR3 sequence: CASSALTNTGELFF. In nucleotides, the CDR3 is TGTGCCAGCAGCGCTCTTACGAACACCGGGGAGCTGTTTTTT.

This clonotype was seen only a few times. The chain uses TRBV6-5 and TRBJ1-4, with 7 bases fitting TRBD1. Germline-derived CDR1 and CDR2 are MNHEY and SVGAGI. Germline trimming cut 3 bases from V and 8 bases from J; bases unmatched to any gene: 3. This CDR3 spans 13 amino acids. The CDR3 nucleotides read TGTGCCAGCAGTTATCAGGGGGGGGAAAAACTGTTTTTT. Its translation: CASSYQGGEKLFF.

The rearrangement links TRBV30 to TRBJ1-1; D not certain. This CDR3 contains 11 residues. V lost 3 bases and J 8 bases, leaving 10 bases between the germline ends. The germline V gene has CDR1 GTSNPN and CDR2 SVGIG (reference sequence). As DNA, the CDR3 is TGTGCCTGGAGGGCGGTCCGGGAAGCTTTCTTT. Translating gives CAWRAVREAFF.

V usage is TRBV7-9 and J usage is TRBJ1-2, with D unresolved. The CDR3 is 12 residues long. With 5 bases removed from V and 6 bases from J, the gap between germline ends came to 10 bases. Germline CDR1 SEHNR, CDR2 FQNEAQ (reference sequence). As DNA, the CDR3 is TGTGCCAGCAGCAGGGTTCGGGATGGCTACACCTTC. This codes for CASSRVRDGYTF.

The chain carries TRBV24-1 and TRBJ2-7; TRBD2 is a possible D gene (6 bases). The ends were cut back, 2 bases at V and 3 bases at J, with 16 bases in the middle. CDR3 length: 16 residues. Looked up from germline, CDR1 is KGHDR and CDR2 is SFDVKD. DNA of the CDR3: TGTGCCACCAGTGATTGGGGGGTCTCTGGCTTCTACGAGCAGTACTTC. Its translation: CATSDWGVSGFYEQYF.

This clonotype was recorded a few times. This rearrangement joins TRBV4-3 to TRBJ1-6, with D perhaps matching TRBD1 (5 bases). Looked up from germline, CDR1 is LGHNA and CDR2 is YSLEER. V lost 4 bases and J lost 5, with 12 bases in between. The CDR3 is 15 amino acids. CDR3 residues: CASSPGSGDNSPLHF. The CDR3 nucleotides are TGCGCCAGCAGCCCTGGGTCGGGGGATAATTCACCCCTCCACTTT.

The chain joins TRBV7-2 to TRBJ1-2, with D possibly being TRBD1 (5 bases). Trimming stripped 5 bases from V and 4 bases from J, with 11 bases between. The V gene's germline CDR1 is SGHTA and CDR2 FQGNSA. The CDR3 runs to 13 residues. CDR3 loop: CASSPVGGYGYTF. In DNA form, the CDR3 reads TGTGCCAGCAGCCCTGTGGGGGGCTATGGCTACACCTTC. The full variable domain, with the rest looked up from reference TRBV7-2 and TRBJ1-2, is GAGVSQSPSNKVTEKGKDVELRCDPISGHTALYWYRQSLGQGLEFLIYFQGNSAPDKSGLPSDRFSAERTGGSVSTLTIQRTQQEDSAVYLCASSPVGGYGYTFGSGTRLTVV.

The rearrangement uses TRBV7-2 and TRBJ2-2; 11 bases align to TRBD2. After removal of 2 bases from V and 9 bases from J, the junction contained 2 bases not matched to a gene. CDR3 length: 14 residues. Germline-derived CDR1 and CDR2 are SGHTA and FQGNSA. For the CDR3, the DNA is TGTGCCAGCAGCTTACTAGCGGGAGGTCGGGAGCTGTTTTTT. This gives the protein CASSLLAGGRELFF.

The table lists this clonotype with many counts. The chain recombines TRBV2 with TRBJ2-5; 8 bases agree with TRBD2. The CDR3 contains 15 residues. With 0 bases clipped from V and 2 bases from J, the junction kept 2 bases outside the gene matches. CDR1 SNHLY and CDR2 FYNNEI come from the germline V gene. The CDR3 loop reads CASSEASGAQETQYF. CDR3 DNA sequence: TGTGCCAGCAGTGAAGCTAGCGGGGCACAAGAGACCCAGTACTTC.

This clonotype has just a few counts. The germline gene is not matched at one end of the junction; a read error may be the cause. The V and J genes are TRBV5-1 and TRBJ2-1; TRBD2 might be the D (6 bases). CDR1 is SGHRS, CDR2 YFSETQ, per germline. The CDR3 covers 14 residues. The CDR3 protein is CASSFGGTSYEQCF. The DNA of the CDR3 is TGCGCCAGCAGCTTTGGAGGGACCTCCTACGAGCAGTGCTTC.

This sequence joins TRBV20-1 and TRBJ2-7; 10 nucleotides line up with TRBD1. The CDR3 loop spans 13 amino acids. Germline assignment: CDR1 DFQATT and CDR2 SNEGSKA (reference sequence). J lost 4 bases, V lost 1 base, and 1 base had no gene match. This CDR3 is CSARGQGAYEQYF. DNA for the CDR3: TGCAGTGCTAGAGGACAGGGGGCGTACGAGCAGTACTTC.

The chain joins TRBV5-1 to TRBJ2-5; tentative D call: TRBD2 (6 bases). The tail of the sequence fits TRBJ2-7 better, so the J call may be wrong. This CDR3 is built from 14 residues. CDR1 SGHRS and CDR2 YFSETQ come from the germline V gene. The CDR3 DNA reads TGCGCCAGCAGCTTGGTAGGGACTTTTTACGAGCAGTACTTC. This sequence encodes CASSLVGTFYEQYF.

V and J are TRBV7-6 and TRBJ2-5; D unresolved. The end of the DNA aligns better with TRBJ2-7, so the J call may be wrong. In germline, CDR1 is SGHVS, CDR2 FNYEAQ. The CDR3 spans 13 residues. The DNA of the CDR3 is TGTGCCAGCAGCGAAGAAACGGGCTACGAGCAGTACTTC. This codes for CASSEETGYEQYF.

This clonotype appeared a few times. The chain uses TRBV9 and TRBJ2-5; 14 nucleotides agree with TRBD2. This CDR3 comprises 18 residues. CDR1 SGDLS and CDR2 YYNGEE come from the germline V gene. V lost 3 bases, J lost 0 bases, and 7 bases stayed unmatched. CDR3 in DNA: TGTGCCAGCAGCGCTGGGACTAGCGGGGGCCAAAACCAAGAGACCCAGTACTTC. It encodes CASSAGTSGGQNQETQYF.

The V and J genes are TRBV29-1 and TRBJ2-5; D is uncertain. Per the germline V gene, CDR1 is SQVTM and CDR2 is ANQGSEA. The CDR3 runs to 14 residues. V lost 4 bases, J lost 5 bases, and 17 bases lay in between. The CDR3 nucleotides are TGCAGCGTTGCCCATGAAATGGGCCAGGAGACCCAGTACTTC. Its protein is CSVAHEMGQETQYF. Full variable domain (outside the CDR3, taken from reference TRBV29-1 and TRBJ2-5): SAVISQKPSRDICQRGTSLTIQCQVDSQVTMMFWYRQQPGQSLTLIATANQGSEATYESGFVIDKFPISRPNLTFSTLTVSNMSPEDSSIYLCSVAHEMGQETQYFGPGTRLLVL.

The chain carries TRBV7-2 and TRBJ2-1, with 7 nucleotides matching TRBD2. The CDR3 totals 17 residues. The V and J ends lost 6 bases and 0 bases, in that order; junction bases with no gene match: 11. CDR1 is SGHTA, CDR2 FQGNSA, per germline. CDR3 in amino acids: CASRSGAGGSSYNEQFF. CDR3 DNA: TGTGCCAGCAGATCAGGCGCCGGCGGGAGCTCCTACAATGAGCAGTTCTTC.

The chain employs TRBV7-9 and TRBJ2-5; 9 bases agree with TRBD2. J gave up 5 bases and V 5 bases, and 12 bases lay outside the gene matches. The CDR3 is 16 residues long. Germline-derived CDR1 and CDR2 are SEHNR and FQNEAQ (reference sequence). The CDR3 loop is CASSPTLAGSRETQYF. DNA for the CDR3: TGTGCCAGCAGCCCCACACTAGCGGGCTCACGGGAGACCCAGTACTTC.

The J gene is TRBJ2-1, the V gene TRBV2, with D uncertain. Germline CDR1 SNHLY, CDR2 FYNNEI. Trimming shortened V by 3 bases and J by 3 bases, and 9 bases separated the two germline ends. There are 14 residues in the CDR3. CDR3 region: CASSEMAFYNEQFF. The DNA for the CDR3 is TGTGCCAGCAGTGAGATGGCTTTCTACAATGAGCAGTTCTTC.

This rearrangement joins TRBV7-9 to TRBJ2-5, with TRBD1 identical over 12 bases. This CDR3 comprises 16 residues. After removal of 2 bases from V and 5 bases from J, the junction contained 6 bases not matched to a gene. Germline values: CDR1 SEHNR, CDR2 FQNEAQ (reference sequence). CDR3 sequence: CASSLPGQGARETQYF. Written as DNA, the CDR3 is TGTGCCAGCAGCTTACCGGGACAGGGGGCGCGGGAGACCCAGTACTTC.

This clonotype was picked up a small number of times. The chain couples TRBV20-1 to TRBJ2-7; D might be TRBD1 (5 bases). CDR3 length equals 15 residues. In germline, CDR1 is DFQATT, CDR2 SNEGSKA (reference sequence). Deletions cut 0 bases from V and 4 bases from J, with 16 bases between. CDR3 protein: CSARDTDSFWYEQYF. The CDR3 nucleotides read TGCAGTGCTAGAGACACAGACAGTTTTTGGTACGAGCAGTACTTC.

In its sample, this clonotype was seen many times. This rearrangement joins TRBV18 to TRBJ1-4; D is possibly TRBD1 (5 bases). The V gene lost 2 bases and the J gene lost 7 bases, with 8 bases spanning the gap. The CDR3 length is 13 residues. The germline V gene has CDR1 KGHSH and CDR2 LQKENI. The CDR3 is CASSPGDGEKLFF. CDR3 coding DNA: TGTGCCAGCTCACCAGGGGACGGTGAAAAACTGTTTTTT.